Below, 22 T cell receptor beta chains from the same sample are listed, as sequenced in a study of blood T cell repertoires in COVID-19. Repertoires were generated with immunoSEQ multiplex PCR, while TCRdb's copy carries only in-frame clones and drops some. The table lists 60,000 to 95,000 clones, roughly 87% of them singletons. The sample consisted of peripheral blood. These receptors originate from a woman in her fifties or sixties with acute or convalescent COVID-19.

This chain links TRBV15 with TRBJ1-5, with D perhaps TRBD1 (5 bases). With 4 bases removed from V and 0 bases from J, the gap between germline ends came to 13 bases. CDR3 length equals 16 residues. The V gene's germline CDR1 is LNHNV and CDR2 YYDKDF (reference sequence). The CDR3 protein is CATSTEGGASNQPQHF. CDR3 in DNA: TGTGCCACCAGCACCGAAGGAGGGGCTAGCAATCAGCCCCAGCATTTT.

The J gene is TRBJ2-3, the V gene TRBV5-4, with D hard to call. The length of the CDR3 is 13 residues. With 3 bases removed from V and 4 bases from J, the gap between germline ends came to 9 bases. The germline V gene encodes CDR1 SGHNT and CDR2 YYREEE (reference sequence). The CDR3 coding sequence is TGTGCCAGCAGCTCCCCCGAGGCAGATACGCAGTATTTT. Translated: CASSSPEADTQYF.

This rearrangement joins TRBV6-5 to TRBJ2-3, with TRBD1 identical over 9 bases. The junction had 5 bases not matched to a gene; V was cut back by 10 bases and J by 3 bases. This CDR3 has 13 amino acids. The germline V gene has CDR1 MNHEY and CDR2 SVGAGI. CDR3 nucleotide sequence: TGTGCCACCGGGACAGGGAGGACAGATACGCAGTATTTT. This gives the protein CATGTGRTDTQYF.

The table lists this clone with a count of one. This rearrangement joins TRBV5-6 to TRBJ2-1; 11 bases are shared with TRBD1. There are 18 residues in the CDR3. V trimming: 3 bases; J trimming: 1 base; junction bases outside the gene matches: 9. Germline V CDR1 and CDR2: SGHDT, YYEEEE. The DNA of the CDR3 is TGTGCCAGCAGCTCTCTTATAGGGACAGGGGGGTCCTACAATGAGCAGTTCTTC. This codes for CASSSLIGTGGSYNEQFF.

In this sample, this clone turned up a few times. CDR3 nucleotide sequence: TGTGCCAGCAGCCCAAGGGGACAGGGGGCAACTAATGAAAAACTGTTTTTT. Protein sequence: CASSPRGQGATNEKLFF. The chain employs TRBV7-2 and TRBJ1-4; 11 positions agree with TRBD1. Losses at the gene ends were 5 bases for V and 0 bases for J; bases not matched to a gene: 5. Germline CDR1 reads SGHTA; CDR2 reads FQGNSA. This CDR3 comprises 17 residues.

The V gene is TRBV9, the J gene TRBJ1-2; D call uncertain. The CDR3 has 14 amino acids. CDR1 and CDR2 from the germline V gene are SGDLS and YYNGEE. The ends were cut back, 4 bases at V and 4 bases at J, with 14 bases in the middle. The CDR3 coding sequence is TGTGCCAGCAGCTCCACCACTACATCCTATGGCTACACCTTC. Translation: CASSSTTTSYGYTF.

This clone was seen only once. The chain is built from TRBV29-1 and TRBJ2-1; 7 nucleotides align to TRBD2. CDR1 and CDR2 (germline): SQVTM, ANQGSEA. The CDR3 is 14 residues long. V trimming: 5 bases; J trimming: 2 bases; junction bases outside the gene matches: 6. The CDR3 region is CSVRGTSAYNEQFF. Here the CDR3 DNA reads TGCAGCGTTAGGGGAACTAGCGCCTACAATGAGCAGTTCTTC.

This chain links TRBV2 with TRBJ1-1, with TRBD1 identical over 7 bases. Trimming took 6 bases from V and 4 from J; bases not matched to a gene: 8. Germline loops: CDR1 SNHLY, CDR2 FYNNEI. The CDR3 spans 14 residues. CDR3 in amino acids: CASRPTGSSTEAFF. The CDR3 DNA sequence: TGTGCCAGCAGACCGACAGGGTCGAGCACTGAAGCTTTCTTT.

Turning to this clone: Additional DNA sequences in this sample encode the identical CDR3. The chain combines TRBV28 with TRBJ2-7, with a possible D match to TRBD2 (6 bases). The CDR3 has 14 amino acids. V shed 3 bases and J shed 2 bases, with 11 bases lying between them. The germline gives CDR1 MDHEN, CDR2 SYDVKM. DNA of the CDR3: TGTGCCAGCAGTTTGGGGGGAGATCCCTACGAGCAGTACTTC. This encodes CASSLGGDPYEQYF.

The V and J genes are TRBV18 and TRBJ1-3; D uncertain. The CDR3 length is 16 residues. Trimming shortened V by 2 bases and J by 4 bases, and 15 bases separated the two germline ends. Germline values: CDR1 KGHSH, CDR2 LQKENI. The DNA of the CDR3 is TGTGCCAGCTCACCAACCCGGAGCAGAGGAGGAAACACCATATATTTT. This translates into CASSPTRSRGGNTIYF.

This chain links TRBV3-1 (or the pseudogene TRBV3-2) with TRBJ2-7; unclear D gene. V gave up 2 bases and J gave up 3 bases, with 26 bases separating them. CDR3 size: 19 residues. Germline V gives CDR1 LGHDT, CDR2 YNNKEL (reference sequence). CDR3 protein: CASSQNPRRYTDNNYEQYF. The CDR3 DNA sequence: TGTGCCAGCAGCCAAAACCCCCGGCGGTACACCGATAACAACTACGAGCAGTACTTC.

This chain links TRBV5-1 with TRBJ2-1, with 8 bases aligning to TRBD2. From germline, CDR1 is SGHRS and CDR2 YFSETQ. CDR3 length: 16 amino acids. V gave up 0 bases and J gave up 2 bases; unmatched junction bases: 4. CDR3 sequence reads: CASSLGVAGPYNEQFF. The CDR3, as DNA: TGCGCCAGCAGCTTGGGGGTAGCGGGGCCCTACAATGAGCAGTTCTTC.

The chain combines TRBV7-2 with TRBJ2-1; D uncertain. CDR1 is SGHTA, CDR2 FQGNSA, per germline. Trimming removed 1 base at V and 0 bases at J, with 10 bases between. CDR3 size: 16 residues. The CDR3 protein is CASSLGALSSYNEQFF. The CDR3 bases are TGTGCCAGCAGCTTAGGAGCGCTTAGCTCCTACAATGAGCAGTTCTTC.

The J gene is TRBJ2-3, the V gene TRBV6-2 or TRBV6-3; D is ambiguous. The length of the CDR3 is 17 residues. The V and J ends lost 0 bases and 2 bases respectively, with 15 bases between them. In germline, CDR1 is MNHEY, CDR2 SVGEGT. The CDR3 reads CASSYSPGDQITDTQYF. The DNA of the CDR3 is TGTGCCAGCAGTTACTCGCCCGGAGACCAGATCACAGATACGCAGTATTTT.

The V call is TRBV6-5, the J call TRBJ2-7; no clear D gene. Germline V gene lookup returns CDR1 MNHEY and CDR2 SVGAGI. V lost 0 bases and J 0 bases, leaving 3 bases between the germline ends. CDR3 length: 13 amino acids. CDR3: CASSYSLSYEQYF. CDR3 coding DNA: TGTGCCAGCAGTTACTCTCTCTCCTACGAGCAGTACTTC.

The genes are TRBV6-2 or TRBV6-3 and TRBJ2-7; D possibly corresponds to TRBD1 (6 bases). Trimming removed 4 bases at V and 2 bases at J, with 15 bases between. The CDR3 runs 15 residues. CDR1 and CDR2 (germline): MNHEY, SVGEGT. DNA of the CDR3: TGTGCCAGCAGTTCGATCGACAGGCTAACCTACGAGCAGTACTTC. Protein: CASSSIDRLTYEQYF.

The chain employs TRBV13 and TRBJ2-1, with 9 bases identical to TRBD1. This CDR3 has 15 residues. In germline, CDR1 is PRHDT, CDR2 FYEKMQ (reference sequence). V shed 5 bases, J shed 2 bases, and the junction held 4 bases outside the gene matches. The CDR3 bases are TGTGCCAGCAGCCGCGGGACAGGGACCTACAATGAGCAGTTCTTC. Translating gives CASSRGTGTYNEQFF.

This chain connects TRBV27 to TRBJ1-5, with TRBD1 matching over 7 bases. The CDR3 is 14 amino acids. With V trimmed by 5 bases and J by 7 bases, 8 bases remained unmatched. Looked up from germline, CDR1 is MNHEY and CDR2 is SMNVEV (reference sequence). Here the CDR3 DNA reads TGTGCCAGCAGTGACCACAGGGGCTTCCAGCCCCAGCATTTT. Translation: CASSDHRGFQPQHF.

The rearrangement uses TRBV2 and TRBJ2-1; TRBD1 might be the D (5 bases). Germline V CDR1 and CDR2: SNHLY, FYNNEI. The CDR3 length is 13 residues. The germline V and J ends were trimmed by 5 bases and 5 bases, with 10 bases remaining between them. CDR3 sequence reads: CASSSDRNNEQFF. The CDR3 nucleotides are TGTGCCAGCAGTTCCGACAGAAACAATGAGCAGTTCTTC.

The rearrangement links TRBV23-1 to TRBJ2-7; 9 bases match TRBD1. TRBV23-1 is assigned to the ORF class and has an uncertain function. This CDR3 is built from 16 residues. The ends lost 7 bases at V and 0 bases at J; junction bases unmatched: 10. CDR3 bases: TGCGCCAGCATAACAACAGGGGGCGGTCTCTCCTACGAGCAGTACTTC. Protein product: CASITTGGGLSYEQYF.

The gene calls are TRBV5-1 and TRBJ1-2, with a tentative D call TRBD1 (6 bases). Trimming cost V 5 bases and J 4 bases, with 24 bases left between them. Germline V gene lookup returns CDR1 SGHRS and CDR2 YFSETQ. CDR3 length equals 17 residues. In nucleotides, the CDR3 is TGCGCCAGCAGGGAACAGGGCAGCGCCCGTGTGGGCTATGGCTACACCTTC. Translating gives CASREQGSARVGYGYTF.

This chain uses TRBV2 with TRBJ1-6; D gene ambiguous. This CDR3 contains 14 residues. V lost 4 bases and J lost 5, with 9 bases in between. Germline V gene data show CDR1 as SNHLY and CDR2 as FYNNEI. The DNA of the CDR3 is TGTGCCAGCAGTGGGACCGGGGATAATTCACCCCTCCACTTT. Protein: CASSGTGDNSPLHF. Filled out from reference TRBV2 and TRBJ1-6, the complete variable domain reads EPEVTQTPSHQVTQMGQEVILRCVPISNHLYFYWYRQILGQKVEFLVSFYNNEISEKSEIFDDQFSVERPDGSNFTLKIRSTKLEDSAMYFCASSGTGDNSPLHFGNGTRLTVT.